What follows is one TCR beta chain and its context. Some clones are missing from TCRdb's copy, which holds only in-frame ones; the method was immunoSEQ multiplex PCR. Of 350,000 to 400,000 clones listed, approximately 90% are singletons. This entry comes from a study of blood T cell repertoires in COVID-19. The germline V gene encodes CDR1 SGDLS and CDR2 YYNGEE. CDR3 length: 13 residues. Trimming took 3 bases from V and 4 from J, leaving 11 bases between them. Assignments of participants to cohorts depended upon their own reported clinical history. The rearrangement links TRBV9 to TRBJ2-7; D possibly corresponds to TRBD1 (7 bases). The source of this sequence is a woman between 18 and 29 years old who had recovered from COVID-19. Source material: PBMCs or T cells enriched from blood (not recorded which). The CDR3 nucleotides read TGTGCCAGCAGCGGCGGGACAGTTTACGAGCAGTACTTC. This encodes CASSGGTVYEQYF.